Below, 2 T cell receptor beta chains from the same sample are listed, as sequenced in a study of beta chain features in type 1 diabetes. Expressed TCRB transcripts were sequenced, since all the RNA that had been isolated was reverse transcribed. Here immunoSEQ multiplex PCR was the method, and the copy in TCRdb shows in-frame clones only, minus some. The data hold some 410,000 clones, with over 10% observed a single time. The sequencing sample was made of naive CD4+ T cells from blood. The receptors were gathered from a woman aged 18-30 years in good health.

This clone has only a few counts. The rearrangement joins TRBV18 to TRBJ2-1; maybe TRBD2 (5 bases). Germline V gives CDR1 KGHSH, CDR2 LQKENI. This CDR3 comprises 13 residues. The ends were cut back, 6 bases at V and 5 bases at J, with 11 bases in the middle. The CDR3 is CASSEGIDNEQFF. The CDR3 DNA is TGTGCCAGCTCCGAGGGTATCGACAATGAGCAGTTCTTC.

The sample holds a few counts of this clone. V usage is TRBV5-1 and J usage is TRBJ2-3, with a possible D match to TRBD1 (6 bases). CDR3 length equals 15 residues. Trimming shortened V by 4 bases and J by 6 bases, and 18 bases separated the two germline ends. Per germline, CDR1 SGHRS and CDR2 YFSETQ. CDR3 in amino acids: CASSPVQGPGDTQYF. In nucleotides, the CDR3 is TGCGCCAGCAGCCCAGTACAGGGACCCGGGGATACGCAGTATTTT.